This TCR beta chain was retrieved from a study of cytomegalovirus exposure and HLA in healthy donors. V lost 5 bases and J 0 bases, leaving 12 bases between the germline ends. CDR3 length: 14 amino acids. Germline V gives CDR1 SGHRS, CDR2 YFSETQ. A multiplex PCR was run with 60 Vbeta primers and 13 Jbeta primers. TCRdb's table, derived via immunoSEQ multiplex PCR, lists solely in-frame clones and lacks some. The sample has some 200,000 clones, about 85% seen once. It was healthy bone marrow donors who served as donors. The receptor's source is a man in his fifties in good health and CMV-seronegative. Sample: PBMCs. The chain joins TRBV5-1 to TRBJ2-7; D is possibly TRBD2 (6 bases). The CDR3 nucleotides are TGCGCCAGCAGTCCCGGGGGTAGCTCCTACGAGCAGTACTTC. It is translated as CASSPGGSSYEQYF.